One T cell receptor beta chain is described in this entry. What antigen it recognizes has not been identified. Within one base of it there is no much larger clone, and no base qualities were kept. This specimen's time point label, interpreted: 4-8 weeks after completion of therapy. Patients were solid-organ transplant recipients with drug-resistant/recurrent cytomegalovirus. Approximately nine trial participants were selected for repertoire analysis based on availability of post-therapy peripheral blood mononuclear cells. Viable CD3+CD8+CD4- lymphocytes were sorted from PBMCs on a BD FACSAria III. The Qiagen DNeasy Kit was used to extract genomic DNA from the sorted cells. The sample is drawn from a study of T cell therapy after organ transplantation (dated by TCRdb to between 2019 and 2020). For context, the study as a whole: Autologous CMV-specific T cells, expanded in vitro for two to three weeks with a peptide pool of 30 HLA class I and II CMV epitopes, were used as therapy products. Blood samples for the short-term post-therapy time point were collected 4 to 8 weeks after therapy was completed. A median of 1.92 x 10^8 CMV-specific T cells was administered to patients across 2 to 6 intravenous infusions. Of the approximately eleven patients, only 7 or 8 had long-term post-therapy samples available. Of the 10 or so patients, eight were classified as clinical responders and two were classified as nonresponders. Patients were given up to 6 doses of T cells at 2-week intervals and were followed for roughly seven months after finishing therapy. The study was a follow-up TRBV repertoire analysis of an open-label phase I trial of autologous CMV-specific adoptive T cell therapy in solid-organ transplant recipients. The paper's findings and limits, for the study overall: The small cohort prevented assessing confounders such as concurrent antirejection and antiviral medications. Post-therapy reconstitution appeared to include both transferred clonotypes and endogenous clonotypes not detected in the therapy products. Nonresponders showed marked pretherapy clonal expansions with minimal repertoire change after therapy. The fold change in CD8 clonality after therapy was inversely correlated with pretherapy clonality, which suggests that less biased repertoires were more open to remodeling. The small number of expansions detected in nonresponders may be due to reduced sample coverage caused by poor CD8+ T cell yield.

Using the immunoSEQ two-step, bias-controlled multiplex PCR assay, TRB CDR3 regions were amplified from genomic DNA. Sequencing of CDR3 libraries was carried out on an Illumina NextSeq 500. Turning to the authors' computational methods: The immunoSEQ Analyzer platform was used for the initial alignment and bioinformatics, which included bias normalization against synthetic CDR3 analogs. Annotation of V, D and J genes was based on the definitions in the IMGT database. For further TRBV analyses, VDJtools version 1.1.10 and the R package tcR version 2.2.1.11 were used with default settings. For the GLIPH analysis, version 1.0 was run with default settings. Significant clonotype frequency changes were tested by 2-sided binomial test with Benjamini-Hochberg correction (alpha = 0.01) in CDR3 sequences with at least 5 reads. Here the immuneACCESS table is served through TCRdb, limited to in-frame sequences with V and J called. Missing clones are a known gap in these copies; in checked studies unresolved V genes cover under half, and the rest lacks a known reason. For V, J and clone size, that table is used; D and trimming come from the DNA. A total of about 19,000 clones appear in this sample, 81% of them only once. 9.2% of the sample is held by the ten biggest clonotypes.

The CDR3 contains 14 residues, cysteine and phenylalanine counted. This entry keeps only the CDR3 DNA: 42 bases, framed from base 1. V is pruned by 5 bases and J by 4 bases, leaving 6 bases of the junction without a gene match. CDR1 and CDR2 are read off the germline V gene (reference sequence) as SEHNR and FQNEAQ. Here the sequenced sample was CD8+ T cells from blood, taken after autologous CMV-specific T cell therapy. This clonotype was sampled from a human patient who had received a solid organ transplant and had CMV disease. Once a transplant has taken place, some T cells may be donor derived. Recombination joined TRBV7-9 with TRBJ2-5, with 8 junctional bases fitting TRBD1. The CDR3 loop reads CASSTRQGRETQYF. In nucleotides, the sequence is TGTGCCAGCAGCACCCGACAGGGGCGAGAGACCCAGTACTTC.